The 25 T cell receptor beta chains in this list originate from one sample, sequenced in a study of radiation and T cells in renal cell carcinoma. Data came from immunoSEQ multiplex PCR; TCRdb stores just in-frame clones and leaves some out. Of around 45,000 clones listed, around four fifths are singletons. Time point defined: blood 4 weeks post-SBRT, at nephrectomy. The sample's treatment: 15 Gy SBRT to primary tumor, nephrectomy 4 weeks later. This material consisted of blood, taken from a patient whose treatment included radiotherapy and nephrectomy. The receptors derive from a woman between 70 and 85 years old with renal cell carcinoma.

The CDR3 sequence: CASSERGRMDNEQFF. CDR3 nucleotide sequence: TGTGCCAGCAGTGAAAGGGGCAGGATGGACAATGAGCAGTTCTTC. This chain links TRBV2 with TRBJ2-1; D might be TRBD1 (5 bases). Germline V lookup: CDR1 SNHLY, CDR2 FYNNEI. V gave up 2 bases and J gave up 5 bases, with 13 bases separating them. This CDR3 is 15 amino acids long.

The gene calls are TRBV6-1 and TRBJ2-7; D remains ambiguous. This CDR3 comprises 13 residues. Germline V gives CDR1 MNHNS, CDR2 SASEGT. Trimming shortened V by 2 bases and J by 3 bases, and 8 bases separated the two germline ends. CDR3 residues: CASSERDRYEQYF. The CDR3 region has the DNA TGTGCCAGCAGTGAAAGGGATCGCTACGAGCAGTACTTC.

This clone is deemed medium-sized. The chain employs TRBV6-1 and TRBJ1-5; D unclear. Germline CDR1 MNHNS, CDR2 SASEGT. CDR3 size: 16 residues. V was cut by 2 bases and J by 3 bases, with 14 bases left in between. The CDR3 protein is CASSEMGRGNNQPQHF. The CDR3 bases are TGTGCCAGCAGTGAAATGGGTCGTGGGAACAATCAGCCCCAGCATTTT.

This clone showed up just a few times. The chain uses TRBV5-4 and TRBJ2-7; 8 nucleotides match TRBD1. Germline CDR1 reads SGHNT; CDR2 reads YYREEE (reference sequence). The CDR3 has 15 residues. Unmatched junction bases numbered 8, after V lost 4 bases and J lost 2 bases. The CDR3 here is CASSGPTGVTYEQYF. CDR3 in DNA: TGTGCCAGCAGCGGCCCGACAGGGGTAACCTACGAGCAGTACTTC.

CDR3 loop: CASSLAGVAGDTQYF. The DNA of the CDR3 is TGTGCCAGCAGCTTGGCTGGGGTGGCCGGAGATACGCAGTATTTT. This rearrangement joins TRBV5-8 to TRBJ2-3; the D is unclear. The CDR3 contains 15 residues. The V end lost 0 bases, the J end lost 5 bases, and 13 bases lay between the germline ends. The germline V gene encodes CDR1 SGHTS and CDR2 YDEGEE.

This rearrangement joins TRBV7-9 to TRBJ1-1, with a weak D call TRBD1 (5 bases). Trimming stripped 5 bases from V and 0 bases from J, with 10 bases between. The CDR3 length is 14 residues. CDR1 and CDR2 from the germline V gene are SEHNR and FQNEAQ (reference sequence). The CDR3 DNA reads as TGTGCCAGCAGCGCGCAGGGAATGAACACTGAAGCTTTCTTT. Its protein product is CASSAQGMNTEAFF.

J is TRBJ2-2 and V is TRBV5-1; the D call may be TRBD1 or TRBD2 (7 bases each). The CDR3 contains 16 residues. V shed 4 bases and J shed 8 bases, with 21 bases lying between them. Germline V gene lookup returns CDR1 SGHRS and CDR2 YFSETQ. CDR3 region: CASSRGADRVSGELFF. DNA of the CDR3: TGCGCCAGCAGCCGGGGGGCCGACAGGGTATCTGGGGAGCTGTTTTTT.

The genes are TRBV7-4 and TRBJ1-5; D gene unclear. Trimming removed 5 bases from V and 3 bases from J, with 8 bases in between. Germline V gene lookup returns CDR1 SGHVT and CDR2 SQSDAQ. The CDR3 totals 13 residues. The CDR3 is CASSPSNNQPQHF. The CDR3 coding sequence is TGTGCCAGCAGCCCGAGCAACAATCAGCCCCAGCATTTT.

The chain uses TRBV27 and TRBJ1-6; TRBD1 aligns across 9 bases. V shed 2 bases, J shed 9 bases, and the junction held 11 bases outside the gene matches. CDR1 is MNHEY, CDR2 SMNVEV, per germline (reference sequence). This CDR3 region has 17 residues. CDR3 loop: CASSLGDRVLVGSPLHF. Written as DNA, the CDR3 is TGTGCCAGCAGTTTAGGGGACAGGGTTTTAGTAGGTTCACCCCTCCACTTT.

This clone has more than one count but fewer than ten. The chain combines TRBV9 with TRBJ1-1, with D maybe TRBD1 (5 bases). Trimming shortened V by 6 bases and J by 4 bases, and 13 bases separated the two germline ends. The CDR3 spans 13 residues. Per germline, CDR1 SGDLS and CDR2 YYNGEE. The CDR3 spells CASTSTGGTEAFF. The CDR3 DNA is TGTGCCAGCACGTCCACGGGGGGCACTGAAGCTTTCTTT.

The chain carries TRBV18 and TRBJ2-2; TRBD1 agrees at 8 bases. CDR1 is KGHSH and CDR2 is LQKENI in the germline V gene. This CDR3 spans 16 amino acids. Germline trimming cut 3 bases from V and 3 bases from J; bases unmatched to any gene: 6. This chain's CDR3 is CASSPGTGGDTGELFF. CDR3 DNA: TGTGCCAGCTCACCTGGGACAGGAGGGGACACCGGGGAGCTGTTTTTT.

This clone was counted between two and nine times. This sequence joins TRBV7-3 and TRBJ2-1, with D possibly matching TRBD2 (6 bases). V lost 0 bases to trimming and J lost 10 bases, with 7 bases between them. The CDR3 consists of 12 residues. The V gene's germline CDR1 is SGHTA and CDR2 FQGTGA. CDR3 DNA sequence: TGTGCCAGCAGCTTAACGGAGGGGGAGCAGTTCTTC. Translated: CASSLTEGEQFF. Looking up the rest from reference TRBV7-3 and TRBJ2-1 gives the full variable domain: GAGVSQTPSNKVTEKGKYVELRCDPISGHTALYWYRQSLGQGPEFLIYFQGTGAADDSGLPNDRFFAVRPEGSVSTLKIQRTERGDSAVYLCASSLTEGEQFFGPGTRLTVL.

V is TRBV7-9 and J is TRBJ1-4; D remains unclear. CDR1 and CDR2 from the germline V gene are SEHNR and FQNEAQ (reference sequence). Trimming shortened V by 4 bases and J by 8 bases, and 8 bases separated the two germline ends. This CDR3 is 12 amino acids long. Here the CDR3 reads CASSSVEEKLFF. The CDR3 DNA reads TGTGCCAGCAGCTCGGTGGAGGAAAAACTGTTTTTT.

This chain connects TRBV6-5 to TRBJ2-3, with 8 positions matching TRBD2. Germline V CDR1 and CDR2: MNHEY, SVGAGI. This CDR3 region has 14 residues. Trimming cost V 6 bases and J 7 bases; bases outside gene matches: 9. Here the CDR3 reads CASSGGEGSHTQYF. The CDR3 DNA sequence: TGTGCCAGCAGCGGGGGGGAGGGTTCACATACGCAGTATTTT.

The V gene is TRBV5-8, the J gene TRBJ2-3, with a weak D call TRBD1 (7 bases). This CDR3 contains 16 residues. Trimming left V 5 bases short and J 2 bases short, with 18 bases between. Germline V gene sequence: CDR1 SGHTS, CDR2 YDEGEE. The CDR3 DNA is TGTGCCAGCAGTATTTTTGGAGGGGGCACCACAGATACGCAGTATTTT. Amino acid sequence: CASSIFGGGTTDTQYF.

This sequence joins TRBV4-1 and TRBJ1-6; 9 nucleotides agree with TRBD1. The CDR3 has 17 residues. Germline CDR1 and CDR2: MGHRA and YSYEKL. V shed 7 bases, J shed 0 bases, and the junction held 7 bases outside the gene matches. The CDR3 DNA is TGCGCCAGCACCGAGAACAGGGGGCCCTCCTATAATTCACCCCTCCACTTT. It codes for CASTENRGPSYNSPLHF.

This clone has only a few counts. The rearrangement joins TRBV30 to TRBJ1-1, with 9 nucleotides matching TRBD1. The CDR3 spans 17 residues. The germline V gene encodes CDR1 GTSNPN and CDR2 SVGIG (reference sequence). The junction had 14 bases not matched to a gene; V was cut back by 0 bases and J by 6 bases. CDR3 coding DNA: TGTGCCTGGAGTGTTGTCGTCCCAGGACAGGGGAAGGCTGAAGCTTTCTTT. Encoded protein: CAWSVVVPGQGKAEAFF.

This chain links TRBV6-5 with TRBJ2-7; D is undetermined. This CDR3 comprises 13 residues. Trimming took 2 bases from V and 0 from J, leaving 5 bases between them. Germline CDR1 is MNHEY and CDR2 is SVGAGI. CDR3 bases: TGTGCCAGCAGTTACGCCTCCTCCTACGAGCAGTACTTC. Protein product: CASSYASSYEQYF.

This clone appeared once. The CDR3 reads CASSRGGREQETQYF. CDR3 bases: TGTGCCAGCAGCCGCGGCGGCAGGGAACAAGAGACCCAGTACTTC. The rearrangement uses TRBV5-5 and TRBJ2-5; tentatively, D is TRBD1 (5 bases). CDR3 length: 15 residues. Germline CDR1 and CDR2: SGHKS and YYEKEE (reference sequence). V lost 4 bases, J lost 2 bases, and 15 bases lay in between.

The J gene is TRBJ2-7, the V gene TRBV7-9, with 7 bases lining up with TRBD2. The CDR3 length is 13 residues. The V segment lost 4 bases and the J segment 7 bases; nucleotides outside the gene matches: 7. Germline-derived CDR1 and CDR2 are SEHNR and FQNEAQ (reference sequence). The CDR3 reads CASSYGLVGEQYF. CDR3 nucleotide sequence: TGTGCCAGCAGCTACGGACTAGTCGGGGAGCAGTACTTC. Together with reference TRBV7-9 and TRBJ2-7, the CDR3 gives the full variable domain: DTGVSQNPRHKITKRGQNVTFRCDPISEHNRLYWYRQTLGQGPEFLTYFQNEAQLEKSRLLSDRFSAERPKGSFSTLEIQRTEQGDSAMYLCASSYGLVGEQYFGPGTRLTVT.

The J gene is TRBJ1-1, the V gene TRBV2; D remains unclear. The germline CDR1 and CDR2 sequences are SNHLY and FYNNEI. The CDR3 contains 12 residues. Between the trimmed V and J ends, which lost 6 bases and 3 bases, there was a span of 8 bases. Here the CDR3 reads CASSGLYTEAFF. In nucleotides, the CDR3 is TGTGCCAGCAGCGGACTTTACACTGAAGCTTTCTTT. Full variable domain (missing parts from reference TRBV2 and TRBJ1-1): EPEVTQTPSHQVTQMGQEVILRCVPISNHLYFYWYRQILGQKVEFLVSFYNNEISEKSEIFDDQFSVERPDGSNFTLKIRSTKLEDSAMYFCASSGLYTEAFFGQGTRLTVV.

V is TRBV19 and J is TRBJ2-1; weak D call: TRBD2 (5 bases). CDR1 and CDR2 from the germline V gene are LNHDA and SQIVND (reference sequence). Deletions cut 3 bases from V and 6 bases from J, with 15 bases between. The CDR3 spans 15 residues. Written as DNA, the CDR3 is TGTGCCAGTAGTATTGGAATACCCGGGATCAATGAGCAGTTCTTC. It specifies CASSIGIPGINEQFF.

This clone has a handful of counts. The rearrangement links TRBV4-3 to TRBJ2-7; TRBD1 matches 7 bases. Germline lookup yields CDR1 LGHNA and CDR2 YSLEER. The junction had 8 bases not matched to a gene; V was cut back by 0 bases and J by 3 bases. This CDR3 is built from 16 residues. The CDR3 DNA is TGCGCCAGCAGCCAAGAGGCCCGAGACAGGGACTACGAGCAGTACTTC. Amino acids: CASSQEARDRDYEQYF.

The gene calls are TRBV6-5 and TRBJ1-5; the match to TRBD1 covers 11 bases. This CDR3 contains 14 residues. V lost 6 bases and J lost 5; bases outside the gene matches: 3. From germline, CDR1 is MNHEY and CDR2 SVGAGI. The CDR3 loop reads CASRGQGVDQPQHF. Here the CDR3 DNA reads TGTGCCAGCAGGGGACAGGGGGTTGATCAGCCCCAGCATTTT.

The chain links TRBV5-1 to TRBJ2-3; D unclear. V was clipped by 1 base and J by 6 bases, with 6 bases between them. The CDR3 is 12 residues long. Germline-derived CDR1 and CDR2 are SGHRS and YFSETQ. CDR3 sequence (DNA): TGCGCCAGCAGCTTGACCGACGATACGCAGTATTTT. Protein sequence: CASSLTDDTQYF.